These 32 T cell receptor beta chains were sequenced from one sample in a study of blood T cell repertoires in COVID-19. Measured with immunoSEQ multiplex PCR; TCRdb has only the in-frame clones, and not every one. In the table there are about 180,000 clones, roughly 87% of which are singletons. Sample: peripheral blood. The receptors come from a man between 18 and 35 years old who had recovered from COVID-19.

The chain has TRBV19 and TRBJ2-1; D gene ambiguous. From germline, CDR1 is LNHDA and CDR2 SQIVND (reference sequence). Between the trimmed V and J ends, which lost 1 base and 8 bases, there was a span of 15 bases. CDR3 size: 15 residues. The CDR3 loop reads CASSIGQARTYEQFF. The CDR3 DNA sequence: TGTGCCAGTAGTATAGGGCAGGCTCGAACATATGAGCAGTTCTTC.

This clone has a single count. V is TRBV12-3 or TRBV12-4 and J is TRBJ2-1; TRBD1 matches 10 bases. J lost 7 bases, V lost 7 bases, and 4 bases had no gene match. This CDR3 is built from 13 residues. The CDR3 sequence is CASMTGGKNEQFF. CDR3 coding DNA: TGTGCCAGCATGACAGGGGGCAAGAATGAGCAGTTCTTC.

V gene TRBV27 combines with J gene TRBJ2-7; 8 bases are shared with TRBD1. The germline V gene has CDR1 MNHEY and CDR2 SMNVEV (reference sequence). J was trimmed by 3 bases and V by 6 bases; bases with no gene match: 7. The CDR3 covers 14 residues. The CDR3 DNA reads TGTGCCAGCAGAACCGGGACAGGCCACTACGAGCAGTACTTC. It specifies CASRTGTGHYEQYF.

This sequence joins TRBV28 and TRBJ2-3; TRBD2 matches at 13 bases. The CDR3 covers 16 residues. Germline V gene lookup returns CDR1 MDHEN and CDR2 SYDVKM. The junction had 8 bases not matched to a gene; V was cut back by 6 bases and J by 5 bases. This chain's CDR3 is CASSETLAGGGDTQYF. The CDR3 DNA sequence: TGTGCCAGCAGCGAAACACTAGCGGGAGGGGGAGATACGCAGTATTTT.

The V and J genes are TRBV20-1 and TRBJ2-1; no firm D call. The CDR3 contains 15 residues. Germline loops: CDR1 DFQATT, CDR2 SNEGSKA (reference sequence). With 3 bases removed from V and 0 bases from J, the gap between germline ends came to 12 bases. The CDR3 spells CSASVGGSSYNEQFF. The CDR3, as DNA: TGCAGTGCTAGTGTTGGCGGCAGCTCCTACAATGAGCAGTTCTTC.

J is TRBJ2-3 and V is TRBV19; the D gene is possibly TRBD1 (6 bases). Germline CDR1 and CDR2: LNHDA and SQIVND (reference sequence). The CDR3 consists of 15 residues. V gave up 3 bases and J gave up 3 bases, with 13 bases separating them. As DNA, the CDR3 is TGTGCCAGTAGTATCCAGGTGAGGGGGACAGATACGCAGTATTTT. Translated, it gives CASSIQVRGTDTQYF.

This clone has more than one count but fewer than ten. The rearrangement uses TRBV5-4 and TRBJ1-1; D not certain. Per the germline V gene, CDR1 is SGHNT and CDR2 is YYREEE (reference sequence). The CDR3 runs 15 residues. Trimming took 5 bases from V and 0 from J, leaving 14 bases between them. The CDR3, as DNA: TGTGCCAGCAGGACCGGAGCCGGGGTGAACACTGAAGCTTTCTTT. This sequence encodes CASRTGAGVNTEAFF.

V gene TRBV7-9 combines with J gene TRBJ1-1; the match to TRBD1 covers 7 bases. This CDR3 is built from 15 residues. V dropped 5 bases and J dropped 0; count of bases not matched to a gene: 6. Germline V CDR1 and CDR2: SEHNR, FQNEAQ (reference sequence). The CDR3 sequence: CASSHRDSLNTEAFF. The CDR3 bases are TGTGCCAGCAGCCACCGGGACAGTCTGAACACTGAAGCTTTCTTT.

The chain recombines TRBV19 with TRBJ2-1, with 8 bases fitting TRBD1. The CDR3 runs to 13 residues. Germline loops: CDR1 LNHDA, CDR2 SQIVND (reference sequence). Trimming at V came to 7 bases and at J to 7 bases, leaving 6 bases not matched to a gene. The CDR3 loop reads CASTRQGPNEQFF. The CDR3 DNA reads TGTGCCAGTACGAGACAGGGGCCGAATGAGCAGTTCTTC.

The CDR3 DNA reads as TGCGCCAGCAGCTGGGGCGGGGGGGCCCAAGAGACCCAGTACTTC. It specifies CASSWGGGAQETQYF. This chain joins TRBV5-1 and TRBJ2-5; 9 bases align to TRBD2. The CDR3 spans 15 residues. V trimming: 3 bases; J trimming: 1 base; junction bases outside the gene matches: 4. Germline assignment: CDR1 SGHRS and CDR2 YFSETQ.

V gene TRBV7-2 combines with J gene TRBJ2-2; TRBD1 matches at 8 bases. V lost 6 bases, J lost 1 base, and 4 bases stayed unmatched. CDR1 and CDR2 from the germline V gene are SGHTA and FQGNSA. This CDR3 is 15 amino acids long. The CDR3 nucleotides read TGTGCCAGCAGATACGACAGGGGGAACACCGGGGAGCTGTTTTTT. Translation gives CASRYDRGNTGELFF.

The chain has TRBV6-5 and TRBJ1-2; TRBD1 is a possible D gene (6 bases). CDR3 length: 13 residues. Germline values: CDR1 MNHEY, CDR2 SVGAGI. The V end lost 5 bases, the J end lost 9 bases, and 16 bases lay between the germline ends. CDR3 loop: CASSPRQAPRYTF. The DNA of the CDR3 is TGTGCCAGCAGTCCCCGACAGGCCCCCCGCTACACCTTC.

The chain uses TRBV18 and TRBJ1-2; no clear D. Trimming left V 3 bases short and J 3 bases short, with 11 bases between. Germline V CDR1 and CDR2: KGHSH, LQKENI. This CDR3 contains 14 residues. The CDR3 coding sequence is TGTGCCAGCTCACCGTCGATCCAGGACTATGGCTACACCTTC. It codes for CASSPSIQDYGYTF.

This chain connects TRBV11-2 to TRBJ1-5; a possible D gene is TRBD1 (6 bases). Per germline, CDR1 SGHAT and CDR2 FQNNGV. The V and J ends lost 3 bases and 0 bases respectively, with 9 bases between them. The CDR3 loop spans 15 amino acids. CDR3 DNA: TGTGCCAGCAGCTTCGGACAGATTAGCAATCAGCCCCAGCATTTT. It specifies CASSFGQISNQPQHF. Complete variable domain (other parts from reference TRBV11-2 and TRBJ1-5): EAGVAQSPRYKIIEKRQSVAFWCNPISGHATLYWYQQILGQGPKLLIQFQNNGVVDDSQLPKDRFSAERLKGVDSTLKIQPAKLEDSAVYLCASSFGQISNQPQHFGDGTRLSIL.

J is TRBJ1-1 and V is TRBV6-1; D is unresolved. V was cut by 3 bases and J by 4 bases, with 9 bases left in between. Looked up from germline, CDR1 is MNHNS and CDR2 is SASEGT. The CDR3 is 13 amino acids. The DNA of the CDR3 is TGTGCCAGCAGTGATCGAGGAAGCACTGAAGCTTTCTTT. This gives the protein CASSDRGSTEAFF.

The chain combines TRBV7-2 with TRBJ2-3, with 7 bases lining up with TRBD2. V shed 5 bases, J shed 0 bases, and the junction held 14 bases outside the gene matches. The CDR3 covers 18 residues. Germline V lookup: CDR1 SGHTA, CDR2 FQGNSA. CDR3 region: CASSLRGWASGSTDTQYF. The CDR3 nucleotides are TGTGCCAGCAGCCTCCGGGGGTGGGCTAGCGGTAGCACAGATACGCAGTATTTT.

This clone showed up just once. This chain joins TRBV4-1 and TRBJ2-7; 7 bases are shared with TRBD2. The CDR3 covers 15 residues. Unmatched junction bases numbered 7, after V lost 0 bases and J lost 5 bases. Germline CDR1 reads MGHRA; CDR2 reads YSYEKL. CDR3 residues: CASSQDPETSNEQYF. The CDR3 DNA reads as TGCGCCAGCAGCCAAGATCCGGAGACTAGCAACGAGCAGTACTTC.

The rearrangement links TRBV29-1 to TRBJ2-2, with D perhaps matching TRBD1 (5 bases). With 7 bases removed from V and 0 bases from J, the gap between germline ends came to 15 bases. The CDR3 is 15 amino acids. The germline CDR1 and CDR2 sequences are SQVTM and ANQGSEA. CDR3 residues: CSAHKGRPNTGELFF. The DNA for the CDR3 is TGCAGCGCCCATAAGGGGCGTCCGAACACCGGGGAGCTGTTTTTT.

This clone was recorded once. This rearrangement joins TRBV28 to TRBJ2-1; 8 nucleotides align to TRBD2. This CDR3 has 15 residues. V gave up 4 bases and J gave up 2 bases; unmatched junction bases: 4. Germline V gene lookup returns CDR1 MDHEN and CDR2 SYDVKM. The CDR3 bases are TGTGCCAGCAGTTCAAGCGGGGGACCCTACAATGAGCAGTTCTTC. Its protein is CASSSSGGPYNEQFF.

The J gene is TRBJ1-5, the V gene TRBV7-2, with 8 positions matching TRBD1. J gave up 0 bases and V 5 bases, and 3 bases lay outside the gene matches. This CDR3 region has 15 residues. CDR1 and CDR2 (germline): SGHTA, FQGNSA. CDR3 residues: CASSLGQGSNQPQHF. CDR3 coding DNA: TGTGCCAGCAGCCTTGGACAGGGTAGCAATCAGCCCCAGCATTTT.

The genes are TRBV7-2 and TRBJ2-7, with 8 bases identical to TRBD1. The J segment lost 0 bases and the V segment lost 5 bases, leaving 9 bases of the junction unmatched. The CDR3 totals 16 residues. Germline CDR1 and CDR2: SGHTA and FQGNSA. The CDR3 coding sequence is TGTGCCAGCAGCCCCGGGACAGGAGGAAGCTCCTACGAGCAGTACTTC. This gives the protein CASSPGTGGSSYEQYF.

The chain employs TRBV5-4 and TRBJ1-2; 7 bases line up with TRBD1. The V and J ends lost 0 bases and 7 bases, in that order; junction bases with no gene match: 3. The CDR3 has 13 amino acids. Germline V gives CDR1 SGHNT, CDR2 YYREEE (reference sequence). In nucleotides, the CDR3 is TGTGCCAGCAGCTTGGAACAGGGGTTTGGCTACACCTTC. Encoded protein: CASSLEQGFGYTF. Complete variable domain (other parts from reference TRBV5-4 and TRBJ1-2): ETGVTQSPTHLIKTRGQQVTLRCSSQSGHNTVSWYQQALGQGPQFIFQYYREEENGRGNFPPRFSGLQFPNYSSELNVNALELDDSALYLCASSLEQGFGYTFGSGTRLTVV.

The genes are TRBV6-4 and TRBJ1-2; D is possibly TRBD1 (6 bases). The CDR3 totals 15 residues. The germline V gene encodes CDR1 MRHNA and CDR2 SNTAGT. V was shortened by 2 bases and J by 2 bases, with 12 bases between the two germline ends. The CDR3 nucleotides read TGTGCCAGCAGTGACGTACAGGGCAACAACTATGGCTACACCTTC. This encodes CASSDVQGNNYGYTF.

The chain uses TRBV9 and TRBJ2-1; D possibly corresponds to TRBD2 (6 bases). Germline lookup yields CDR1 SGDLS and CDR2 YYNGEE. The CDR3 runs to 16 residues. Between the trimmed V and J ends, which lost 0 bases and 1 base, there was a span of 11 bases. The CDR3 DNA sequence: TGTGCCAGCAGCGTAGTCGGCGGGATGTCCTACAATGAGCAGTTCTTC. This sequence encodes CASSVVGGMSYNEQFF.

This clone was seen a single time. The DNA of the CDR3 is TGTGCCAGCAGCGCCTCGCTAGCTTCCTACGAGCAGTACTTC. Amino acids: CASSASLASYEQYF. V is TRBV11-1 and J is TRBJ2-7, with D tentatively TRBD2 (5 bases). Looked up from germline, CDR1 is SGHAT and CDR2 is FQDESV (reference sequence). There are 14 residues in the CDR3. The V gene lost 5 bases and the J gene lost 1 base, with 12 bases spanning the gap.

The CDR3: CASTASGRKGTGELFF. CDR3 nucleotides: TGTGCCAGTACCGCTAGCGGGAGAAAGGGTACCGGGGAGCTGTTTTTT. The rearrangement joins TRBV19 to TRBJ2-2, with TRBD2 matching 10 bases. CDR1 and CDR2 (germline): LNHDA, SQIVND (reference sequence). The CDR3 has 16 amino acids. Trimming at V came to 7 bases and at J to 5 bases, leaving 10 bases not matched to a gene.

The CDR3 sequence: CASSLRREGETQYF. CDR3 sequence (DNA): TGTGCCAGCAGCTTGCGACGGGAGGGAGAGACCCAGTACTTC. The chain employs TRBV5-8 and TRBJ2-5; 8 nucleotides agree with TRBD2. This CDR3 region has 14 residues. The germline CDR1 and CDR2 sequences are SGHTS and YDEGEE. V gave up 1 base and J gave up 4 bases; unmatched junction bases: 3. Full variable domain (rest looked up from reference TRBV5-8 and TRBJ2-5): EAGVTQSPTHLIKTRGQQATLRCSPISGHTSVYWYQQALGLGLQFLLWYDEGEERNRGNFPPRFSGRQFPNYSSELNVNALELEDSALYLCASSLRREGETQYFGPGTRLLVL.

V is TRBV28 and J is TRBJ2-7; D is unclear. Germline V gives CDR1 MDHEN, CDR2 SYDVKM. The CDR3 totals 14 residues. Trimming took off 4 bases at V and 2 bases at J, with 12 bases between the two ends. This CDR3 reads CASSSPLKTYEQYF. The DNA of the CDR3 is TGTGCCAGCAGTTCTCCACTGAAGACCTACGAGCAGTACTTC.

The V call is TRBV9, the J call TRBJ2-7; 8 nucleotides match TRBD1. Trimming cost V 0 bases and J 2 bases; bases outside gene matches: 13. The CDR3 contains 18 residues. CDR1 and CDR2 (germline): SGDLS, YYNGEE. The CDR3 loop reads CASSVGPLTGGVPYEQYF. For the CDR3, the DNA is TGTGCCAGCAGCGTAGGGCCCCTTACAGGGGGAGTGCCCTACGAGCAGTACTTC.

The chain has TRBV6-1 and TRBJ1-1; tentatively, D is TRBD1 (5 bases). The germline V gene has CDR1 MNHNS and CDR2 SASEGT. The V and J ends lost 2 bases and 4 bases respectively, with 8 bases between them. This CDR3 is 13 amino acids long. The CDR3 DNA sequence: TGTGCCAGCAGTGAATGGAGGGGCACTGAAGCTTTCTTT. Residues: CASSEWRGTEAFF.

The chain is built from TRBV6-2 or TRBV6-3 and TRBJ2-3; TRBD2 is a possible D gene (5 bases). CDR3 length: 14 residues. CDR1 and CDR2 from the germline V gene are MNHEY and SVGEGT. Trimming took 0 bases from V and 4 from J, leaving 8 bases between them. The CDR3 loop is CASSYSEAADTQYF. The CDR3, as DNA: TGTGCCAGCAGTTACTCGGAGGCCGCAGATACGCAGTATTTT.

The gene calls are TRBV28 and TRBJ1-2; possibly TRBD1 for D (5 bases). This CDR3 has 15 residues. Germline V gene sequence: CDR1 MDHEN, CDR2 SYDVKM. With 6 bases removed from V and 0 bases from J, the gap between germline ends came to 14 bases. CDR3 sequence: CASRRGTGANYGYTF. CDR3 nucleotides: TGTGCCAGCAGACGCGGGACGGGAGCTAACTATGGCTACACCTTC.